The source of this T cell receptor beta chain is a study of technical replicates of blood from a few donors. The table came from immunoSEQ multiplex PCR; TCRdb's copy has only in-frame clones and leaves some out. The profile shows roughly 16,000 clones, around nine tenths of them singletons. Looked up from germline, CDR1 is SGHDN and CDR2 is FVKESK. The length of the CDR3 is 16 residues. V was cut by 1 base and J by 4 bases, with 14 bases left in between. This clone was seen more than once but under ten times. The chain employs TRBV14 and TRBJ1-5; D is ambiguous. Sequencing input: PBMCs. This TCR derives from a human donor in good health. CDR3 amino acids: CASSQVMGSLNQPQHF. The CDR3 DNA is TGTGCCAGCAGCCAAGTTATGGGCAGTTTGAATCAGCCCCAGCATTTT.